The rows below give T cell receptor beta chains drawn from one sample of a study of graft-versus-host responses after intestinal transplantation. These receptors' antigens are unknown. TCRdb keeps only in-frame clones here, not all; method: immunoSEQ multiplex PCR. This sample has around 100,000 clones, with about 92% found just once. Sequenced here: unstimulated CD8+ T cells sorted from spleen or lymph node cells, sampled before transplant. These receptors were obtained from a human donor who was the organ donor for an intestinal transplant. Both conserved end residues are part of each CDR3. Each record gives: V gene, clone size, J gene, D gene, CDR3 protein, CDR3 DNA. D genes are given only for firm matches. Rows may omit the clone size; those that give it use once, few, many or a size class.

TRBV11-1	-	TRBJ1-5	-	CASSVTSNQPQHF	TGTGCCAGCAGCGTTACAAGCAATCAGCCCCAGCATTTT
TRBV4-1	-	TRBJ2-7	TRBD2	CASSQDWREGRYEQYF	TGCGCCAGCAGCCAAGACTGGCGGGAGGGCCGATACGAGCAGTACTTC
TRBV23-1	-	TRBJ2-7	-	CASSQSLSYEQYF	TGCGCCAGCAGTCAATCTCTCTCCTACGAGCAGTACTTC
TRBV28	once	TRBJ2-7	-	CASSPGYEQYF	TGTGCCAGCAGTCCTGGGTACGAGCAGTACTTC
TRBV4-1	-	TRBJ2-7	-	CASSQGHMGVYEQYF	TGCGCCAGCAGCCAAGGTCATATGGGGGTTTACGAGCAGTACTTC
TRBV5-1	-	TRBJ1-3	-	CASSFWGPGNTIYF	TGCGCCAGCAGCTTCTGGGGGCCGGGAAACACCATATATTTT
TRBV19	-	TRBJ2-1	TRBD2	CASSALLAGGDEQFF	TGTGCCAGTAGTGCCTTACTAGCGGGAGGGGATGAGCAGTTCTTC
TRBV2	once	TRBJ1-2	TRBD1	CASSDAGGDGYTF	TGTGCCAGCAGCGACGCAGGGGGCGATGGCTACACCTTC
TRBV4-3	once	TRBJ1-5	-	CASSQGVSNQPQHF	TGCGCCAGCAGCCAAGGGGTTTCCAATCAGCCCCAGCATTTT
TRBV7-2	-	TRBJ2-7	-	CASSLRVADYSYEQYF	TGTGCCAGCAGCTTAAGGGTAGCGGACTACTCCTACGAGCAGTACTTC
TRBV5-5	-	TRBJ2-5	TRBD1	CASSWTGETQYF	TGTGCCAGCAGCTGGACAGGAGAGACCCAGTACTTC
TRBV7-8	-	TRBJ2-1	TRBD2	CASSLDLAGFNTGEQFF	TGTGCCAGCAGCTTAGATCTAGCGGGATTCAACACTGGTGAGCAGTTCTTC
TRBV6-1	-	TRBJ2-7	-	CASSPAGRSYEQYF	TGTGCCAGCAGTCCAGCGGGTCGCTCCTACGAGCAGTACTTC
TRBV7-2	-	TRBJ1-1	TRBD1	CASSGSQGYTEAFF	TGTGCCAGCAGCGGTTCACAGGGGTACACTGAAGCTTTCTTT
TRBV19	-	TRBJ1-4	TRBD1	CASSSRTGDEKLFF	TGTGCCAGTAGTAGCCGGACAGGGGACGAAAAACTGTTTTTT
TRBV19	-	TRBJ2-4	TRBD2	CASRTSGSSQNIQYF	TGTGCCAGCCGCACTAGCGGGAGCTCTCAAAACATTCAGTACTTC
TRBV23-1	-	TRBJ2-2	-	CASSQSVLYTGELFF	TGCGCCAGCAGTCAATCGGTACTCTACACCGGGGAGCTGTTTTTT
TRBV5-8	-	TRBJ2-7	-	CASSLGDYEQYF	TGTGCCAGCAGCCTAGGGGACTACGAGCAGTACTTC
TRBV15	-	TRBJ1-2	TRBD1	CATSRDQTGWYGYTF	TGTGCCACCAGCAGAGATCAGACAGGGTGGTATGGCTACACCTTC
TRBV4-2	-	TRBJ2-2	-	CASSLFRDETSTGELFF	TGTGCCAGCAGCCTCTTCCGGGACGAGACCAGCACCGGGGAGCTGTTTTTT
TRBV2	-	TRBJ2-7	TRBD2	CASSEEGSGSDGWDEQYF	TGTGCCAGCAGTGAAGAGGGTAGCGGGAGCGACGGTTGGGACGAGCAGTACTTC
TRBV4-1	once	TRBJ2-7	TRBD2	CASSQGVGAGGPYEQYF	TGCGCCAGCAGCCAAGGGGTAGGGGCGGGAGGGCCCTACGAGCAGTACTTC
TRBV14	-	TRBJ2-7	-	CASSQVPYEQYF	TGTGCCAGCAGCCAAGTCCCCTACGAGCAGTACTTC
TRBV4-1	once	TRBJ2-3	TRBD1	CASSQVPRTGGSDTQYF	TGCGCCAGCAGCCAAGTTCCGAGGACAGGGGGCTCGGATACGCAGTATTTT
TRBV6-5	-	TRBJ1-2	-	CASIKFGDNGYGYTF	TGTGCCAGCATTAAATTCGGGGACAACGGCTATGGCTACACCTTC
TRBV28	-	TRBJ2-5	TRBD2	CASSSQRSHTGLAGETQYF	TGTGCCAGCAGTTCACAACGTTCCCATACGGGACTAGCGGGGGAGACCCAGTACTTC
TRBV5-1	once	TRBJ2-7	TRBD2	CASSLAGLSSYEQYF	TGCGCCAGCAGTTTAGCGGGATTGAGCTCCTACGAGCAGTACTTC
TRBV2	few	TRBJ2-7	TRBD2	CARGLAGGPSREQYF	TGTGCCAGAGGACTAGCGGGAGGCCCCAGCCGGGAGCAGTACTTC
TRBV2	-	TRBJ1-4	TRBD1	CATTDRDEGLLFF	TGTGCCACCACCGACAGGGACGAGGGATTGCTGTTTTTT
TRBV27	-	TRBJ2-1	TRBD2	CASSLQLAGAGEQFF	TGTGCCAGCAGTTTACAACTAGCGGGAGCAGGTGAGCAGTTCTTC
TRBV13	-	TRBJ1-1	-	CASSLGQGYTEAFF	TGTGCCAGCAGCTTAGGGCAGGGATACACTGAAGCTTTCTTT
TRBV5-1	-	TRBJ2-5	-	CASSLTPTEFGETQYF	TGCGCCAGCAGCTTGACACCTACAGAATTTGGGGAGACCCAGTACTTC
TRBV7-6	-	TRBJ2-1	TRBD1	CASSLGQGIFREQFF	TGTGCCAGCAGCCTTGGACAGGGGATTTTCCGTGAGCAGTTCTTC
TRBV11-3	-	TRBJ1-2	-	CASSFGDTGYTF	TGTGCCAGCAGCTTCGGAGATACGGGCTACACCTTC
TRBV25-1	-	TRBJ2-7	TRBD2	CAIRSGSEQYF	TGTGCCATCAGAAGCGGGAGCGAGCAGTACTTC
TRBV7-6	-	TRBJ2-2	TRBD1	CASSEYRGTGELFF	TGTGCCAGCAGCGAGTACAGGGGAACCGGGGAGCTGTTTTTT